What follows are 18 T cell receptor beta chains derived from one specimen sequenced in a study of memory CD4+ T cells and cytomegalovirus serostatus (dated by TCRdb to 2018 to 2020). Receptor libraries were prepared by the immunoSEQ multiplex PCR assay. The table comes from immuneACCESS by way of TCRdb, which keeps in-frame sequences with V and J called. Part of the clones is missing from these tables; in studies checked, under half for an unresolved V gene and the rest for unknown reasons. This sample lists 41,000 or so clones; roughly 77% were detected once. The top ten hold about 0.79% of the sample. A FACSAria II was used to sort memory CD4+ T cells, defined as single viable CD3+CD4+CD8-CD45RO+ cells. Sequencing was carried out using memory CD4+ T cells from blood. These receptors were taken from an adult in good health and CMV-seronegative.

The V gene is TRBV2, the J gene TRBJ1-5; D is undetermined. CDR1 SNHLY and CDR2 FYNNEI come from the germline V gene. The CDR3 consists of 13 residues. Trimming cost V 7 bases and J 4 bases, with 11 bases left between them. The DNA for the CDR3 is TGTGCCAGCAATCGTCAGAATAATCAGCCCCAGCATTTT. Amino acids: CASNRQNNQPQHF.

This clone was observed a few times. The chain employs TRBV2 and TRBJ1-1, with a weak D call TRBD1 (6 bases). The CDR3 runs 14 residues. V shed 5 bases and J shed 3 bases, with 13 bases lying between them. Germline loops: CDR1 SNHLY, CDR2 FYNNEI. The CDR3 reads CASSTGFGDTEAFF. As DNA, the CDR3 is TGTGCCAGCAGTACAGGGTTCGGGGACACTGAAGCTTTCTTT.

The chain carries TRBV4-1 and TRBJ2-7; D may be TRBD1 (6 bases). The germline CDR1 and CDR2 sequences are MGHRA and YSYEKL. V was clipped by 4 bases and J by 2 bases, with 15 bases between them. CDR3 length: 15 amino acids. CDR3: CASSLRTAATYEQYF. The CDR3 DNA follows: TGCGCCAGCAGCCTCCGGACAGCCGCGACCTACGAGCAGTACTTC.

The CDR3 loop is CASSLAGQPGNTIYF. The DNA for the CDR3 is TGCGCCAGCAGCTTGGCTGGGCAGCCCGGAAACACCATATATTTT. This chain connects TRBV5-1 to TRBJ1-3; D is unclear. Deletions cut 0 bases from V and 4 bases from J, with 11 bases between. The germline gives CDR1 SGHRS, CDR2 YFSETQ. CDR3 length equals 15 residues.

The chain has TRBV2 and TRBJ1-4, with 9 bases lining up with TRBD1. The trim removed 5 bases at V and 7 bases at J, leaving 5 bases unmatched. From germline, CDR1 is SNHLY and CDR2 FYNNEI. This CDR3 region has 14 residues. CDR3 DNA: TGTGCCAGCAGTCCGACAGGGGGTGTTGAAAAACTGTTTTTT. It is translated as CASSPTGGVEKLFF.

As regards this clone: A read error may account for a junction end that differs from germline. This chain links TRBV2 with TRBJ1-2; D remains ambiguous. The V gene's germline CDR1 is SNHLY and CDR2 FYNNEI. CDR3 length equals 11 residues. This chain's CDR3 is CASREEDLYTF. As DNA, the CDR3 is TGTGCCAGCAGGGAAGAGGACCTCTACACCTTC.

V usage is TRBV18 and J usage is TRBJ2-1; D gene unclear. V was clipped by 2 bases and J by 0 bases, with 11 bases between them. CDR1 and CDR2 (germline): KGHSH, LQKENI. The CDR3 extends over 16 amino acids. The CDR3 loop is CASSPFVDYSYNEQFF. CDR3 coding DNA: TGTGCCAGCTCACCATTCGTGGATTACTCCTACAATGAGCAGTTCTTC.

The gene calls are TRBV29-1 and TRBJ1-3; TRBD1 matches at 10 bases. Germline CDR1 and CDR2: SQVTM and ANQGSEA. V lost 5 bases to trimming and J lost 2 bases; unmatched junction nucleotides: 3. The CDR3 runs to 14 residues. The CDR3 reads CSVTGQGAGNTIYF. The CDR3, as DNA: TGCAGCGTTACCGGACAGGGGGCTGGAAACACCATATATTTT. Full variable domain (remainder filled in from reference TRBV29-1 and TRBJ1-3): SAVISQKPSRDICQRGTSLTIQCQVDSQVTMMFWYRQQPGQSLTLIATANQGSEATYESGFVIDKFPISRPNLTFSTLTVSNMSPEDSSIYLCSVTGQGAGNTIYFGEGSWLTVV.

This clone appeared a single time. The V call is TRBV15, the J call TRBJ1-4; unclear D gene. The CDR3 has 15 residues. V lost 1 base and J 5 bases, leaving 11 bases between the germline ends. Germline-derived CDR1 and CDR2 are LNHNV and YYDKDF (reference sequence). CDR3 nucleotides: TGTGCCACCAGCAGAGGACTTTTCGGGAATGAAAAACTGTTTTTT. The encoded protein is CATSRGLFGNEKLFF.

The chain is built from TRBV7-9 and TRBJ1-2; 8 bases line up with TRBD1. Per germline, CDR1 SEHNR and CDR2 FQNEAQ (reference sequence). J lost 4 bases, V lost 8 bases, and 6 bases had no gene match. The CDR3 totals 13 residues. The CDR3 coding sequence is TGTGCCAGCGGGGACAGGTTTGTCTATGGCTACACCTTC. This gives the protein CASGDRFVYGYTF. Full variable domain (rest looked up from reference TRBV7-9 and TRBJ1-2): DTGVSQNPRHKITKRGQNVTFRCDPISEHNRLYWYRQTLGQGPEFLTYFQNEAQLEKSRLLSDRFSAERPKGSFSTLEIQRTEQGDSAMYLCASGDRFVYGYTFGSGTRLTVV.

This chain joins TRBV5-1 and TRBJ2-5, with a tentative D call TRBD2 (6 bases). Germline V gives CDR1 SGHRS, CDR2 YFSETQ. The CDR3 runs to 17 residues. V was shortened by 0 bases and J by 1 base, with 16 bases between the two germline ends. CDR3 bases: TGCGCCAGCAGCTTGGCTGCGGGGTCGGGACGCCAAGAGACCCAGTACTTC. As protein: CASSLAAGSGRQETQYF.

The rearrangement uses TRBV18 and TRBJ2-1; TRBD2 is a possible D gene (5 bases). V lost 0 bases to trimming and J lost 14 bases, with 17 bases between them. The CDR3 spans 14 residues. Per germline, CDR1 KGHSH and CDR2 LQKENI. The CDR3 loop reads CASSPPNGVQEEFF. As DNA, the CDR3 is TGTGCCAGCTCACCACCGAACGGGGTGCAGGAGGAGTTCTTC.

This clone was seen a single time. The chain links TRBV4-2 to TRBJ2-7, with 9 positions matching TRBD1. The V gene's germline CDR1 is LGHNA and CDR2 YNFKEQ. J lost 4 bases, V lost 3 bases, and 7 bases had no gene match. This CDR3 spans 15 amino acids. The CDR3 is CASSHLDRGGYEQYF. Here the CDR3 DNA reads TGTGCCAGCAGCCACCTGGACAGGGGTGGGTACGAGCAGTACTTC.

The chain couples TRBV2 to TRBJ1-2; D is ambiguous. CDR1 is SNHLY and CDR2 is FYNNEI in the germline V gene. The CDR3 is 13 residues long. The V and J ends lost 3 bases and 8 bases respectively, with 13 bases between them. This CDR3 is CASSDGPTRGYTF. In DNA form, the CDR3 reads TGTGCCAGCAGTGACGGCCCGACCAGAGGCTACACCTTC.

This rearrangement joins TRBV18 to TRBJ2-1; possibly TRBD2 for D (6 bases). Germline loops: CDR1 KGHSH, CDR2 LQKENI. The CDR3 runs to 14 residues. With 3 bases removed from V and 7 bases from J, the gap between germline ends came to 13 bases. For the CDR3, the DNA is TGTGCCAGCTCACCCCGGGAGCCTCCAAATGAGCAGTTCTTC. Its translation: CASSPREPPNEQFF.

The chain has TRBV16 and TRBJ2-1; TRBD2 is a possible D gene (6 bases). V was shortened by 5 bases and J by 14 bases, with 13 bases between the two germline ends. The CDR3 runs 11 residues. The germline V gene has CDR1 KGHSY and CDR2 FQNENV. CDR3 nucleotide sequence: TGTGCCAGCAGCACTAGCACGCCGGAGTTCTTC. This encodes CASSTSTPEFF.

In its sample, this clone was seen a few times. The genes are TRBV7-9 and TRBJ1-1; D is possibly TRBD1 (5 bases). The V gene lost 3 bases and the J gene lost 5 bases, with 13 bases spanning the gap. Looked up from germline, CDR1 is SEHNR and CDR2 is FQNEAQ (reference sequence). The CDR3 has 14 amino acids. CDR3 in DNA: TGTGCCAGCAGCTTGGGATGGGGGGGAACTGAAGCTTTCTTT. Its protein product is CASSLGWGGTEAFF. The whole variable domain, filled in from reference TRBV7-9 and TRBJ1-1, reads DTGVSQNPRHKITKRGQNVTFRCDPISEHNRLYWYRQTLGQGPEFLTYFQNEAQLEKSRLLSDRFSAERPKGSFSTLEIQRTEQGDSAMYLCASSLGWGGTEAFFGQGTRLTVV.

This clone turned up a few times. V and J are TRBV30 and TRBJ1-1, with D perhaps matching TRBD1 (5 bases). Germline CDR1 and CDR2: GTSNPN and SVGIG (reference sequence). V lost 0 bases to trimming and J lost 2 bases, with 7 bases between them. CDR3 size: 13 residues. The CDR3 loop reads CAWSVQVNTEAFF. In DNA form, the CDR3 reads TGTGCCTGGAGTGTACAGGTTAACACTGAAGCTTTCTTT.